The 9 T cell receptor beta chains below come from one sample, sequenced in a study of shared clonotypes between healthy human individuals. Clones were read by immunoSEQ multiplex PCR, and TCRdb kept only the in-frame ones, dropping some. The data contain hundreds of thousands of clones, approximately 79% of them seen just once; the ten biggest clones take up over 1.5%. Sequencing input: memory CD4+ T cells sorted from blood. The subset: CD45RA-negative fraction. These receptors were collected from a woman aged 25-40 years in good health.

The chain carries TRBV6-1 and TRBJ1-2; D unclear. The germline V gene encodes CDR1 MNHNS and CDR2 SASEGT. The CDR3 loop spans 14 amino acids. Deletions cut 3 bases from V and 7 bases from J, with 15 bases between. CDR3 residues: CASSETRLQSGYTF. CDR3 nucleotide sequence: TGTGCCAGCAGTGAGACACGTCTGCAATCTGGCTACACCTTC.

The gene calls are TRBV18 and TRBJ2-3, with a tentative D call TRBD1 (5 bases). CDR1 is KGHSH, CDR2 LQKENI, per germline. This CDR3 has 15 residues. V was cut by 0 bases and J by 2 bases, with 9 bases left in between. CDR3 residues: CASSPPGRVTDTQYF. CDR3 coding DNA: TGTGCCAGCTCACCACCGGGGCGCGTCACAGATACGCAGTATTTT.

The chain links TRBV7-9 to TRBJ2-1; D tentatively reads TRBD1 or TRBD2 (5 bases each). Germline V gives CDR1 SEHNR, CDR2 FQNEAQ (reference sequence). The ends were cut back, 4 bases at V and 0 bases at J, with 13 bases in the middle. The length of the CDR3 is 16 residues. The CDR3 reads CASSSLKGSSYNEQFF. The CDR3, as DNA: TGTGCCAGCAGCTCCCTAAAGGGGAGCTCCTACAATGAGCAGTTCTTC.

The gene calls are TRBV7-3 and TRBJ1-1, with TRBD1 matching over 9 bases. The CDR3 is made up of 13 amino acids. Germline V lookup: CDR1 SGHTA, CDR2 FQGTGA. The ends lost 6 bases at V and 6 bases at J; junction bases unmatched: 5. CDR3 residues: CASSPGQGSEAFF. CDR3 nucleotides: TGTGCCAGCAGTCCGGGACAGGGCTCTGAAGCTTTCTTT.

The CDR3 coding sequence is TGCACCAGCAGCCCCGAACCGGACGCGGGAGATCCAGATACGCAGTATTTT. Amino acid sequence: CTSSPEPDAGDPDTQYF. J is TRBJ2-3 and V is TRBV1; the table's D gene call, TRBD2, was not cross checked with the DNA. TRBV1 is reported as a pseudogene. This CDR3 has 17 residues.

The genes are TRBV2 and TRBJ1-2, with a possible D match to TRBD1 (6 bases). The V end lost 5 bases, the J end lost 7 bases, and 14 bases lay between the germline ends. The CDR3 loop spans 13 amino acids. Per germline, CDR1 SNHLY and CDR2 FYNNEI. The CDR3 nucleotides are TGTGCCAGCAGTTACCGACAGGAATCTGGCTACACCTTC. This encodes CASSYRQESGYTF.

J is TRBJ2-5 and V is TRBV28, with TRBD2 matching 15 bases. The CDR3 is made up of 16 amino acids. Germline V gene sequence: CDR1 MDHEN, CDR2 SYDVKM. V was clipped by 5 bases and J by 5 bases; unmatched bases: 6. The CDR3 reads CASSRGLAGGRETQYF. The CDR3 coding sequence is TGTGCCAGCAGTCGGGGACTAGCGGGAGGACGCGAGACCCAGTACTTC.

The chain links TRBV2 to TRBJ2-3; 8 bases are shared with TRBD2. Germline trimming cut 7 bases from V and 4 bases from J; bases unmatched to any gene: 10. This CDR3 has 15 residues. Germline V gene data show CDR1 as SNHLY and CDR2 as FYNNEI. The CDR3: CASNLLAAKADTQYF. The DNA of the CDR3 is TGTGCCAGCAACCTACTAGCGGCTAAAGCAGATACGCAGTATTTT.

The chain recombines TRBV4-2 with TRBJ2-7; possible D gene TRBD2, 6 bases. Germline CDR1 LGHNA, CDR2 YNFKEQ. V dropped 1 base and J dropped 4 bases, with 11 bases sitting between them. CDR3 length equals 14 residues. In nucleotides, the CDR3 is TGTGCCAGCAGCCAAGGGCGGGGAGAATACGAGCAGTACTTC. Protein: CASSQGRGEYEQYF.